Below are 5 T cell receptor beta chains sequenced from a single sample in a study of OX40 agonist ivuxolimab in advanced cancers. Using immunoSEQ multiplex PCR, the repertoire was profiled, and TCRdb retains in-frame clones only, with some absent. The sample holds fewer than 70,000 clones, approximately 90% seen once. This sample comprised CD4+ or CD8+ T cells sorted from blood, obtained in a trial of the OX40 agonist ivuxolimab. The receptors originated from an adult with an advanced solid tumor such as melanoma, head and neck, liver or kidney cancer.

The V gene is TRBV5-1, the J gene TRBJ2-2; possible D gene TRBD2, 5 bases. The CDR3 extends over 17 amino acids. V was trimmed by 4 bases and J by 0 bases, leaving 16 bases between them. The germline V gene has CDR1 SGHRS and CDR2 YFSETQ. The CDR3 reads CASSPTTLKSNTGELFF. The CDR3 nucleotides read TGCGCCAGCAGCCCGACTACCTTAAAGTCGAACACCGGGGAGCTGTTTTTT.

V and J are TRBV29-1 and TRBJ1-1; 10 bases fit TRBD1. V lost 5 bases to trimming and J lost 11 bases; unmatched junction nucleotides: 5. The CDR3 totals 11 residues. Per germline, CDR1 SQVTM and CDR2 ANQGSEA. Here the CDR3 DNA reads TGCAGCGTTTCGGACAGGGGGAAGGCTTTCTTT. Amino acids: CSVSDRGKAFF.

The chain has TRBV19 and TRBJ1-2; the match to TRBD1 covers 10 bases. The V gene end was trimmed by 8 bases and the J gene end by 0 bases; junction bases not matched to a gene: 6. Germline-derived CDR1 and CDR2 are LNHDA and SQIVND (reference sequence). CDR3 size: 15 residues. CDR3 protein: CASRQGAVSNYGYTF. The CDR3 DNA follows: TGTGCCAGTCGACAGGGGGCGGTTTCTAACTATGGCTACACCTTC.

This clone came up once. The CDR3 is CASSAPFGTGRHGYTF. CDR3 coding DNA: TGTGCCAGCAGTGCCCCCTTTGGAACAGGGCGGCATGGCTACACCTTC. V gene TRBV6-1 combines with J gene TRBJ1-2; D possibly corresponds to TRBD1 (6 bases). The CDR3 has 16 amino acids. The germline V gene encodes CDR1 MNHNS and CDR2 SASEGT. V was trimmed by 4 bases and J by 6 bases, leaving 21 bases between them.

The gene calls are TRBV18 and TRBJ2-4; 7 bases agree with TRBD1. This CDR3 is built from 13 residues. V gave up 3 bases and J gave up 9 bases; unmatched junction bases: 5. Germline-derived CDR1 and CDR2 are KGHSH and LQKENI. This CDR3 reads CASSPEPGGIQYF. The CDR3 region has the DNA TGTGCCAGCTCACCTGAGCCAGGGGGCATTCAGTACTTC. Using reference TRBV18 and TRBJ2-4 for the parts outside the CDR3, the full variable domain is NAGVMQNPRHLVRRRGQEARLRCSPMKGHSHVYWYRQLPEEGLKFMVYLQKENIIDESGMPKERFSAEFPKEGPSILRIQQVVRGDSAAYFCASSPEPGGIQYFGAGTRLSVL.